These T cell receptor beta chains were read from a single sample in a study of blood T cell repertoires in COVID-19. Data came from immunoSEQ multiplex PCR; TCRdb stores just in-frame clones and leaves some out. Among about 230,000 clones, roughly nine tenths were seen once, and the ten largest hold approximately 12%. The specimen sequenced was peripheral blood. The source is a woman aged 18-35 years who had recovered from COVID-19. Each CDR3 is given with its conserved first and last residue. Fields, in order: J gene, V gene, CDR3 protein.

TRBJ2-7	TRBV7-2	CASSSSGPSSYEQYF
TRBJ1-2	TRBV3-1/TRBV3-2	CASSQVPRGICGYTF
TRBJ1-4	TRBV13	CASSLGPATNEKLFF
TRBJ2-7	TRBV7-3	CASSLDRNYEQYF
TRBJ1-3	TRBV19	CASSIAHGLSGNTIYF
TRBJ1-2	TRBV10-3	CAISELGARGQDYGYTF
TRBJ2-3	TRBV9	CASSVYTTSGLTDTQYF
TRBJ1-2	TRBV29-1	CSVRQPRQDNYGYTF
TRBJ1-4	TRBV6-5	CASSFRVREKLFF
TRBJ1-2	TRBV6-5	CASSYLGGQGGTF
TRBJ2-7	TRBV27	CASSLSREDSYEQYF
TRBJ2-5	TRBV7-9	CASSPSRETQYF
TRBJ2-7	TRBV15	CATSRVRGGITYEQYF
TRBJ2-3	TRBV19	CASSLGQEDTQYF
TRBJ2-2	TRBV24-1	CATSPGSKGDTGELFF
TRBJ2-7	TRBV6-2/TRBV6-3	CASSYSRTSGMEYF
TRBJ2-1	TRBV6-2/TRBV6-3	CASSQHKPGLARYNEQFF
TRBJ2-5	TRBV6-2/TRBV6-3	CASSLTRYQETQYF
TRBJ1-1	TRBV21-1	CANQGGNTEAFF
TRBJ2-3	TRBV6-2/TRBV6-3	CASSLTSGSADTQYF
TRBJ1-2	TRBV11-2	CASSQWQTIYGYTF
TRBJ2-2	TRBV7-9	CASSFLVSGELFF
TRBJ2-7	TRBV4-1	CASSQGPVTYEQYF
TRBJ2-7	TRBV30	CAWTPRGGNPYEQYF
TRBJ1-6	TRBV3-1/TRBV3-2	CASSQAGTAGNNSPLHF
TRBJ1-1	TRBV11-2	CASSFPIRDEAFF